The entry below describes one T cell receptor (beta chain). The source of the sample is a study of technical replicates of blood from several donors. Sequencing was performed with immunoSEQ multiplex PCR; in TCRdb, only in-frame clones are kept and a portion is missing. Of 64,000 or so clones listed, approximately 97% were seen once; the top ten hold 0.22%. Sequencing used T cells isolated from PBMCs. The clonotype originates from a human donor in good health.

The CDR3 loop is CASSLEGLAATGELFF. In nucleotides, the CDR3 is TGTGCCAGCAGCTTAGAGGGACTAGCGGCAACCGGGGAGCTGTTTTTT. The rearrangement links TRBV7-6 to TRBJ2-2; 11 bases are shared with TRBD2. The CDR3 totals 16 residues. V lost 1 base to trimming and J lost 5 bases; unmatched junction nucleotides: 3. Per germline, CDR1 SGHVS and CDR2 FNYEAQ.